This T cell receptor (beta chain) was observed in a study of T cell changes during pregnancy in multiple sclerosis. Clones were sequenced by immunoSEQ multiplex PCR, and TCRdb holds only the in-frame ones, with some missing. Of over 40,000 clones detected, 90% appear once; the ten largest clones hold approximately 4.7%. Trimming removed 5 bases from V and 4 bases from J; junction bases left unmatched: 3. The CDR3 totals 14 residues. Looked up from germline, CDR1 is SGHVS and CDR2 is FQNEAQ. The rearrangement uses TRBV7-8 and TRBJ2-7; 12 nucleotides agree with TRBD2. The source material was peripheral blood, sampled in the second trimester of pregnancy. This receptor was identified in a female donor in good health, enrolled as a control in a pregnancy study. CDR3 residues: CASSLGLAGYEQYF. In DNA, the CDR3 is TGTGCCAGCAGCCTAGGACTAGCGGGATACGAGCAGTACTTC.